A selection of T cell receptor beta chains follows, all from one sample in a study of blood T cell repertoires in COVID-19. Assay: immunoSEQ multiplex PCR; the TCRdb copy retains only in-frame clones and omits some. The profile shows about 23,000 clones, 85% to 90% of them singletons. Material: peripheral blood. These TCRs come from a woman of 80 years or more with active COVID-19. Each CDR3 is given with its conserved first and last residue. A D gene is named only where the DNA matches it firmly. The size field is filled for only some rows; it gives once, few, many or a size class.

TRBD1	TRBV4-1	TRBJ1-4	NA	CASSPRWGTGEKLFF	TGCGCCAGCAGCCCTCGATGGGGGACAGGGGAAAAACTGTTTTTT
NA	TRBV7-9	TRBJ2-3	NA	CASSPLGRATDTQYF	TGTGCCAGCAGCCCCCTGGGGCGAGCCACAGATACGCAGTATTTT
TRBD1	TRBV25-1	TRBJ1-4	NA	CASSEGTGRTNEKLFF	TGTGCCAGCAGTGAGGGGACAGGGAGGACTAATGAAAAACTGTTTTTT
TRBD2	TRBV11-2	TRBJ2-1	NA	CASSLGGGADEQFF	TGTGCCAGCAGCTTGGGCGGGGGGGCCGATGAGCAGTTCTTC
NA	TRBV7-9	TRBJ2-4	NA	CASSPTGENIQYF	TGTGCCAGCAGCCCCACGGGTGAAAACATTCAGTACTTC
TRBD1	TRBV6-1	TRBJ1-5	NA	CASREQGRTDQPQHF	TGTGCCAGCCGTGAACAGGGGCGGACGGACCAGCCCCAGCATTTT
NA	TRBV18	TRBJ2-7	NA	CASSPQKEGYEQYF	TGTGCCAGCTCACCGCAGAAAGAGGGCTACGAGCAGTACTTC
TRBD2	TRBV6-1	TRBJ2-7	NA	CASSDVASGVYEQYF	TGTGCCAGCAGTGATGTGGCTAGCGGGGTCTACGAGCAGTACTTC
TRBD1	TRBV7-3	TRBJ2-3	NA	CASSYGTGGTDTQYF	TGTGCCAGCAGCTACGGGACAGGGGGCACAGATACGCAGTATTTT
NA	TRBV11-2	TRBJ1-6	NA	CASSLDPGSPLHF	TGTGCCAGCAGCTTAGATCCCGGGTCACCCCTCCACTTT
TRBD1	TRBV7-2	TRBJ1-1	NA	CASSSDRVGNTEAFF	TGTGCCAGCAGCTCAGACAGGGTAGGGAACACTGAAGCTTTCTTT
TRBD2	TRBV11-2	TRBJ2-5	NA	CASSLVAGDQETQYF	TGTGCCAGCAGCTTAGTAGCGGGGGACCAAGAGACCCAGTACTTC
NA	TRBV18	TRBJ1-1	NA	CASSMDRNTEAFF	TGTGCCAGCTCAATGGACAGGAACACTGAAGCTTTCTTT
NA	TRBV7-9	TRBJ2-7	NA	CASSPRSPGEQYF	TGTGCCAGCAGCCCCCGATCCCCGGGGGAGCAGTACTTC
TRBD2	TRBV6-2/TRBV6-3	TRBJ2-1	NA	CASSYTSGSYNEQFF	TGTGCCAGCAGTTACACTAGCGGGTCCTACAATGAGCAGTTCTTC
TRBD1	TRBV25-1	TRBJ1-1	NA	CASSKPQGGSTEAFF	TGTGCCAGCAGTAAACCACAGGGGGGAAGCACTGAAGCTTTCTTT
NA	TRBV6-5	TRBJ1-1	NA	CASSYHGANTEAFF	TGTGCCAGCAGTTACCATGGGGCGAACACTGAAGCTTTCTTT
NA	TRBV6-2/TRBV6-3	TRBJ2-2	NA	CASSRSTGIRGPGNTGELFF	TGTGCCAGCAGCCGCTCCACAGGGATTCGGGGCCCCGGGAACACCGGGGAGCTGTTTTTT
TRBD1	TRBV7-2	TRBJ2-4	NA	CASSSGTGMGKNIQYF	TGTGCCAGCAGCTCCGGGACAGGGATGGGCAAAAACATTCAGTACTTC
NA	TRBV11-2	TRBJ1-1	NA	CASSRKGLIGTEAFF	TGTGCCAGCAGCAGAAAAGGACTTATCGGAACTGAAGCTTTCTTT
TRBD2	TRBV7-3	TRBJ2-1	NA	CASSLSGGLYNEQFF	TGTGCCAGCAGCTTGAGCGGGGGTCTCTACAATGAGCAGTTCTTC
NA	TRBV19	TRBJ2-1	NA	CASSTHNEQFF	TGTGCCAGTAGTACCCATAATGAGCAGTTCTTC
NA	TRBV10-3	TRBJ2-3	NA	CAISGTVSPKPTDTQYF	TGTGCCATCTCTGGTACTGTATCCCCAAAACCCACAGATACGCAGTATTTT
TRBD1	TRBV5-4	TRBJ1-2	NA	CASSLGLTGTGYTF	TGTGCCAGCAGCTTGGGGCTGACAGGGACTGGCTACACCTTC
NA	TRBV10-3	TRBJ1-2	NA	CATKTGAGRDYGYTF	TGTGCCACCAAGACCGGGGCCGGGAGGGACTATGGCTACACCTTC
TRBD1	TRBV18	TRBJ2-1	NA	CASSPPGGSSYNEQFF	TGTGCCAGCTCCCCCCCAGGGGGAAGCTCCTACAATGAGCAGTTCTTC
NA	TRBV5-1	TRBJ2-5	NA	CASSSRGETQYF	TGCGCCAGCAGCAGCCGGGGGGAGACCCAGTACTTC
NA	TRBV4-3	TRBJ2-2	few	CASSQGEGGELFF	TGCGCCAGCAGCCAAGGAGAGGGCGGGGAGCTGTTTTTT
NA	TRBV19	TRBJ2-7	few	CASTTLRAGSSYEQYF	TGTGCCAGTACCACCCTACGGGCGGGGAGCTCCTACGAGCAGTACTTC
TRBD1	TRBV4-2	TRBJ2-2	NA	CASSQEGTATNTGELFF	TGTGCCAGCAGCCAAGAGGGGACAGCTACGAACACCGGGGAGCTGTTTTTT
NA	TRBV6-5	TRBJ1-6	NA	CASSWGHGDNSPLHF	TGTGCCAGCAGTTGGGGACACGGGGATAATTCACCCCTCCACTTT
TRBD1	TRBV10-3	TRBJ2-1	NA	CAISAGTGPNEQFF	TGTGCCATCAGTGCCGGGACAGGCCCCAATGAGCAGTTCTTC
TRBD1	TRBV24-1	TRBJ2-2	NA	CATSDFPTGKLFF	TGTGCCACCAGTGATTTTCCGACAGGGAAGCTGTTTTTT
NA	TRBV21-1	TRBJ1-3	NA	CASSKFRRVSGAGNTIYF	TGTGCCAGCAGCAAATTCCGCAGGGTTAGCGGAGCTGGAAACACCATATATTTT
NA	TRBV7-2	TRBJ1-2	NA	CASSPWGGNYGYTF	TGTGCCAGCAGCCCCTGGGGGGGGAACTATGGCTACACCTTC
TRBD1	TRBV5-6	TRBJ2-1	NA	CASSRTGTGPYNEQFF	TGTGCCAGCAGCAGAACCGGGACAGGTCCCTACAATGAGCAGTTCTTC
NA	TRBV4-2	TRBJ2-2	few	CASSQESSGNTGELFF	TGTGCCAGCAGCCAAGAGTCCAGCGGGAACACCGGGGAGCTGTTTTTT
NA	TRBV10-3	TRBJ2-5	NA	CAISESELETQYF	TGTGCCATCAGTGAGTCTGAGTTAGAGACCCAGTACTTC
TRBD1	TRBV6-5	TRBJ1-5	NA	CASSLDRDSNQPQHF	TGTGCCAGCAGTCTGGACAGGGATAGCAATCAGCCCCAGCATTTT
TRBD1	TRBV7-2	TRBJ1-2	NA	CASSRDRDYGYTF	TGTGCCAGCAGCCGGGACAGGGACTATGGCTACACCTTC
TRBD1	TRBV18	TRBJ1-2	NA	CASSLKEGAVGYTF	TGTGCCAGCTCATTAAAGGAGGGGGCTGTCGGCTACACCTTC
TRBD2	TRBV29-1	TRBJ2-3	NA	CSVVLAGLVTDTQYF	TGCAGCGTTGTTCTAGCGGGGCTAGTTACAGATACGCAGTATTTT
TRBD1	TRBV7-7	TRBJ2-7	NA	CASSPGGAGEQYF	TGTGCTAGCAGCCCAGGGGGCGCGGGGGAGCAGTACTTC
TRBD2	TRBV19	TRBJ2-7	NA	CASSNREGGNEQYF	TGTGCCAGTAGCAACCGGGAGGGGGGCAACGAGCAGTACTTC
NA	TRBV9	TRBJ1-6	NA	CASSPYWTINSPLHF	TGTGCCAGCAGCCCCTACTGGACTATTAATTCACCCCTCCACTTT
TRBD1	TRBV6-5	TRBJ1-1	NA	CASSVGTGNTEAFF	TGTGCCAGCAGCGTGGGGACAGGGAACACTGAAGCTTTCTTT
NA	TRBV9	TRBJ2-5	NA	CASSVDPGETQYF	TGTGCCAGCAGCGTAGACCCCGGGGAGACCCAGTACTTC
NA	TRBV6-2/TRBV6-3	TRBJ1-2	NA	CASSYSTQSQFHYGYTF	TGTGCCAGCAGTTACTCGACTCAGTCCCAATTCCATTATGGCTACACCTTC
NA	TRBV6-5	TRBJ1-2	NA	CASSFYRDPSNYGYTF	TGTGCCAGCAGTTTTTACAGGGACCCGTCTAACTATGGCTACACCTTC
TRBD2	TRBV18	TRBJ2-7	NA	CASSPAGLGSSSSYEQYF	TGTGCCAGCTCACCTGCGGGACTAGGGAGTTCTAGCTCCTACGAGCAGTACTTC
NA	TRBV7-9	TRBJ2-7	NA	CASTLAYEQYF	TGTGCCAGCACTCTAGCGTACGAGCAGTACTTC
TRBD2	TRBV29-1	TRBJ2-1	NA	CSVASGGGNEQFF	TGCAGCGTTGCTAGCGGGGGGGGGAATGAGCAGTTCTTC
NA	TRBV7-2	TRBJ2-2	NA	CASSLAGGLTGELFF	TGTGCCAGCAGCTTAGCCGGGGGGCTAACCGGGGAGCTGTTTTTT
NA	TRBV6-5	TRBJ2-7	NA	CATRLVAATYEQYF	TGTGCCACCAGGCTGGTAGCGGCGACCTACGAGCAGTACTTC
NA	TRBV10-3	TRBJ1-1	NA	CATQDSLNTEAFF	TGTGCCACTCAGGACAGTCTGAACACTGAAGCTTTCTTT
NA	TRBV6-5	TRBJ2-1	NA	CASSGVESTYNEQFF	TGTGCCAGCAGCGGCGTGGAGTCGACCTACAATGAGCAGTTCTTC
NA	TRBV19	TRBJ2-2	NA	CASSPNPSKDWGELFF	TGTGCCAGTAGTCCCAACCCTTCCAAGGACTGGGGGGAGCTGTTTTTT
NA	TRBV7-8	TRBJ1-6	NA	CASSLVGSPLHF	TGTGCCAGCAGCTTAGTCGGTTCACCCCTCCACTTT
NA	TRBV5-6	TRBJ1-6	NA	CASSLRQEISPLHF	TGTGCCAGCAGCTTGAGGCAGGAAATATCACCCCTCCACTTT